Below, 10 T cell receptor beta chains from the same sample are listed, as sequenced in a study of metastatic and nonmetastatic thyroid tumors. Treatment of any kind had been given to no patient before thyroid surgery. Using MiXCR, TCRdb reanalyzed the PCR reads. The table lists around 34,000 clones, about a fifth of them singletons. What was sequenced was tumor tissue. The receptors here all came from a male donor with papillary thyroid cancer or a benign thyroid nodule (not recorded which). Some clones in this sample may be carry-over from other donors' samples.

Concerning this clone itself: This CDR3 is also generated by other DNA sequences in the sample. The chain couples TRBV9 to TRBJ2-7; 8 nucleotides line up with TRBD2. CDR3 size: 14 residues. Germline loops: CDR1 SGDLS, CDR2 YYNGEE. Unmatched junction bases numbered 4, after V lost 2 bases and J lost 3 bases. The chain's CDR3 is CASSVGLAGYEQYF. CDR3 bases: TGTGCCAGCAGCGTTGGTCTAGCGGGCTACGAGCAGTACTTC.

This clone was counted many times. The V gene is TRBV7-9, the J gene TRBJ2-2; the D is unclear. The CDR3 is 12 amino acids. CDR1 and CDR2 (germline): SEHNR, FQNEAQ (reference sequence). Trimming left V 3 bases short and J 5 bases short, with 4 bases between. The CDR3 protein is CASSFSTGELFF. The DNA of the CDR3 is TGTGCCAGCAGCTTCTCAACCGGGGAGCTGTTTTTT.

This chain joins TRBV6-1 and TRBJ2-2; perhaps TRBD2 as D (6 bases). Germline V gene lookup returns CDR1 MNHNS and CDR2 SASEGT. V was cut by 7 bases and J by 7 bases, with 19 bases left in between. CDR3 size: 15 residues. CDR3 nucleotides: TGTGCCAGCATACGACTATCGGGAGTCAGCGGGGAGCTGTTTTTT. Encoded protein: CASIRLSGVSGELFF.

This clone is classed as medium-sized. This chain uses TRBV2 with TRBJ2-7, with unresolved D. The CDR3 runs to 12 residues. Trimming shortened V by 3 bases and J by 3 bases, and 6 bases separated the two germline ends. CDR1 is SNHLY and CDR2 is FYNNEI in the germline V gene. The CDR3: CASSDSGYEQYF. The CDR3 bases are TGTGCCAGCAGTGATTCAGGCTACGAGCAGTACTTC.

Relative to its sample, this clone is medium-sized. The chain has TRBV20-1 and TRBJ2-7, with D possibly TRBD1 on 5 matching bases. V was shortened by 6 bases and J by 5 bases, with 17 bases between the two germline ends. CDR3 length: 13 amino acids. Germline V gene data show CDR1 as DFQATT and CDR2 as SNEGSKA (reference sequence). This CDR3 is CSASRVQTNEQYF. CDR3 DNA sequence: TGCAGTGCCTCCAGGGTCCAAACTAACGAGCAGTACTTC.

This clone was counted once. This chain joins TRBV24-1 and TRBJ2-1; 9 bases match TRBD1. The germline CDR1 and CDR2 sequences are KGHDR and SFDVKD. The J segment lost 9 bases and the V segment lost 4 bases, leaving 15 bases of the junction unmatched. The CDR3 length is 17 residues. The CDR3 sequence is CATSEARDRASLGEQFF. DNA for the CDR3: TGTGCCACCAGTGAAGCCCGGGACAGGGCGAGCCTAGGTGAGCAGTTCTTC.

This clone was seen many times. The chain uses TRBV2 and TRBJ2-7; no definite D call. CDR1 SNHLY and CDR2 FYNNEI come from the germline V gene. This CDR3 is built from 16 residues. V shed 0 bases and J shed 5 bases, with 17 bases lying between them. This CDR3 reads CASSEARRPAFHEQYF. In DNA, the CDR3 is TGTGCCAGCAGTGAAGCAAGGCGACCGGCGTTTCACGAGCAGTACTTC.

This clone has more than one count but fewer than ten. This chain connects TRBV27 to TRBJ1-4; tentative D call: TRBD1 (6 bases). The germline V gene has CDR1 MNHEY and CDR2 SMNVEV (reference sequence). The germline V and J ends were trimmed by 7 bases and 7 bases, with 16 bases remaining between them. CDR3 length: 14 residues. The CDR3: CASKGGREVEKLFF. Here the CDR3 DNA reads TGTGCCAGCAAGGGGGGCAGGGAAGTTGAAAAACTGTTTTTT. Based on the CDR3 plus reference TRBV27 and TRBJ1-4, the full variable domain is EAQVTQNPRYLITVTGKKLTVTCSQNMNHEYMSWYRQDPGLGLRQIYYSMNVEVTDKGDVPEGYKVSRKEKRNFPLILESPSPNQTSLYFCASKGGREVEKLFFGSGTQLSVL.

The CDR3 loop is CASSPGATDTQYF. The CDR3 coding sequence is TGCGCCAGCAGCCCGGGGGCCACAGATACGCAGTATTTT. V is TRBV5-1 and J is TRBJ2-3; D possibly matches TRBD1 or TRBD2 (6 bases each). Germline V lookup: CDR1 SGHRS, CDR2 YFSETQ. V lost 4 bases and J 2 bases, leaving 8 bases between the germline ends. The CDR3 is 13 residues long. Together with reference TRBV5-1 and TRBJ2-3, the CDR3 gives the full variable domain: KAGVTQTPRYLIKTRGQQVTLSCSPISGHRSVSWYQQTPGQGLQFLFEYFSETQRNKGNFPGRFSGRQFSNSRSEMNVSTLELGDSALYLCASSPGATDTQYFGPGTRLTVL.

This clone was seen many times. Germline is not matched at one junction end, which may reflect a read error. This chain links TRBV7-2 with TRBJ2-7; D call uncertain. This CDR3 has 14 amino acids. Germline loops: CDR1 SGHTA, CDR2 FQGNSA. For the CDR3, the DNA is TGTGCCAGCAGCCCGCCGGGTCCCGCTACCGAGCGGTACTTC. This codes for CASSPPGPATERYF.